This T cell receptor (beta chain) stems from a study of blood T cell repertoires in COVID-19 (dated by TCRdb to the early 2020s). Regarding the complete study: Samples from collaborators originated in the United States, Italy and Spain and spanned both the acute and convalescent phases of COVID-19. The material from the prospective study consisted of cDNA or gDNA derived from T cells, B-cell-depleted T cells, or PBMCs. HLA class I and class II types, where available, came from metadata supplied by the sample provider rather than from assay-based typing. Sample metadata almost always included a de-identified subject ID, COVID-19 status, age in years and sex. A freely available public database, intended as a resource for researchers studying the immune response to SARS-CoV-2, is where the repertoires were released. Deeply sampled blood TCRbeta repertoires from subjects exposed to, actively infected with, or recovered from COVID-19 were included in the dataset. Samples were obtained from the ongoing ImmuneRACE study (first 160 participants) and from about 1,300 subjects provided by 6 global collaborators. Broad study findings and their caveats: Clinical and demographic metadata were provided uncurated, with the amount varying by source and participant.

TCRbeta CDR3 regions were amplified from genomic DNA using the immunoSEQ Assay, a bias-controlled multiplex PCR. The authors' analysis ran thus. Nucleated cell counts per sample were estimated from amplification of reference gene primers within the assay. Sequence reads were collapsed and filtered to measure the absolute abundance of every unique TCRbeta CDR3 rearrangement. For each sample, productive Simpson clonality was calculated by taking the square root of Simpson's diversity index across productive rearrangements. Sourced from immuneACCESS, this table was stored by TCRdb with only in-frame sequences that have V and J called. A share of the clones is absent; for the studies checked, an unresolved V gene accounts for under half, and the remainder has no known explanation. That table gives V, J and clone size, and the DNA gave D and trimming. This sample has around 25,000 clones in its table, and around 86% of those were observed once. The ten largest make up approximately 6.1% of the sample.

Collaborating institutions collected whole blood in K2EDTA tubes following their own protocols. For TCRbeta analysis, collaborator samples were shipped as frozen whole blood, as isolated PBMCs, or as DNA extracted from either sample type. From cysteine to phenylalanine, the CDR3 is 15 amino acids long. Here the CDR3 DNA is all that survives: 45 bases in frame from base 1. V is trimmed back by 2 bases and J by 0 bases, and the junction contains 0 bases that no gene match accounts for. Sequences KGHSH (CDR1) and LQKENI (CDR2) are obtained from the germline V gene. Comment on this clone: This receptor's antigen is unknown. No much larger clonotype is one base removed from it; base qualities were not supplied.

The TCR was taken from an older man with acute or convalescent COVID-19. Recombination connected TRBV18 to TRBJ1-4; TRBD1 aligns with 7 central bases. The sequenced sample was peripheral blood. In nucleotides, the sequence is TGTGCCAGCTCACCAGGGACAGCAACTAATGAAAAACTGTTTTTT. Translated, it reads CASSPGTATNEKLFF.